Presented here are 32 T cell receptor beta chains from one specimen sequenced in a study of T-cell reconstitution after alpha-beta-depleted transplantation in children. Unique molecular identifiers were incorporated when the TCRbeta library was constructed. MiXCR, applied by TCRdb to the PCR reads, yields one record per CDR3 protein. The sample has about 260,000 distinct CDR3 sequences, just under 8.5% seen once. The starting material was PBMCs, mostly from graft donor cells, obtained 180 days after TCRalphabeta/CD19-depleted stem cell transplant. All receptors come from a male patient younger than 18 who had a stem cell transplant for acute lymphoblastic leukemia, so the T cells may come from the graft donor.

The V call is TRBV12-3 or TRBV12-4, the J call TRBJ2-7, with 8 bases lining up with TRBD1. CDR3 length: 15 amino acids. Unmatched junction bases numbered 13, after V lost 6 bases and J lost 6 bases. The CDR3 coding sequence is TGTGCCAGCAGCCCCCCCGGGACAGGACGAGGCGAGCAGTACTTC. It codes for CASSPPGTGRGEQYF.

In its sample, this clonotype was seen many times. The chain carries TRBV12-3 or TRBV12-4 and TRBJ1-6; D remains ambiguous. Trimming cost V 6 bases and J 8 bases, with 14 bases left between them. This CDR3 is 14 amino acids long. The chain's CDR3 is CASSPRPAYSPLHF. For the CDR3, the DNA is TGTGCCAGCAGCCCTCGACCCGCCTATTCACCCCTCCACTTT.

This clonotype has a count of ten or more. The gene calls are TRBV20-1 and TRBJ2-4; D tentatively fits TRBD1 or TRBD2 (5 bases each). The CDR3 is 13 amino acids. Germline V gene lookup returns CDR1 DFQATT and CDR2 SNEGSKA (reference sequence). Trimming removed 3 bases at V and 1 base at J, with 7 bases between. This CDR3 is CSASGAAKNIQYF. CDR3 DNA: TGCAGTGCTAGCGGGGCGGCCAAAAACATTCAGTACTTC.

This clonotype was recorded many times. The DNA of the CDR3 is TGTGCCAGCAGCCTACTGGACAATAAGTTCTTC. Protein product: CASSLLDNKFF. This sequence joins TRBV3-1 and TRBJ2-1; possible D gene TRBD1, 5 bases. Trimming left V 4 bases short and J 14 bases short, with 12 bases between. Per the germline V gene, CDR1 is LGHDT and CDR2 is YNNKEL (reference sequence). This CDR3 spans 11 amino acids.

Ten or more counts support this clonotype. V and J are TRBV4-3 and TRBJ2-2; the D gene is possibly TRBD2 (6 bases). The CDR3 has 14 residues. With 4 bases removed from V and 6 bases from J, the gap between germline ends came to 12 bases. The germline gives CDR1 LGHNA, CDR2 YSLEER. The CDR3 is CASSLSGDAGELFF. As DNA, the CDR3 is TGCGCCAGCAGCCTCTCGGGAGACGCCGGGGAGCTGTTTTTT.

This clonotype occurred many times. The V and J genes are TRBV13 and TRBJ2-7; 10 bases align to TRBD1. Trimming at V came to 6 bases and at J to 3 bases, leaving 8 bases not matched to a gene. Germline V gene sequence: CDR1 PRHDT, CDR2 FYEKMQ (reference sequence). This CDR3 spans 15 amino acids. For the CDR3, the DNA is TGTGCCAGCAGTGGTTGGGGACAGGGGATCTACGAGCAGTACTTC. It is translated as CASSGWGQGIYEQYF.

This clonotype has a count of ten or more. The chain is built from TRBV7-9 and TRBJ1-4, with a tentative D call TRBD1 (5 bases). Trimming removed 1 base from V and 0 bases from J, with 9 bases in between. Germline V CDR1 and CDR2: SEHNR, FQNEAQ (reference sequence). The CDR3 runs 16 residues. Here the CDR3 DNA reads TGTGCCAGCAGCTTAGGACAGCCGGCAACTAATGAAAAACTGTTTTTT. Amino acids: CASSLGQPATNEKLFF.

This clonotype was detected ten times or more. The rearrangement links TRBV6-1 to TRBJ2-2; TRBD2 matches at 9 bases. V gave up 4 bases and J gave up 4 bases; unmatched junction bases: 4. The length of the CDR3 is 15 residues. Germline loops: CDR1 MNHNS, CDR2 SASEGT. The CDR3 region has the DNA TGTGCCAGCAGTGGCCTAGCGGGACCCACCGGGGAGCTGTTTTTT. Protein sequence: CASSGLAGPTGELFF.

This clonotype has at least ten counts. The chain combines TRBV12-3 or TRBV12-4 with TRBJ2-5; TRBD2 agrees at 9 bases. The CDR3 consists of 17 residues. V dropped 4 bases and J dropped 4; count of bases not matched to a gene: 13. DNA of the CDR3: TGTGCCAGCAGTTGGGCTAGCGGGATTTTCCGGGGAGAGACCCAGTACTTC. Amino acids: CASSWASGIFRGETQYF.

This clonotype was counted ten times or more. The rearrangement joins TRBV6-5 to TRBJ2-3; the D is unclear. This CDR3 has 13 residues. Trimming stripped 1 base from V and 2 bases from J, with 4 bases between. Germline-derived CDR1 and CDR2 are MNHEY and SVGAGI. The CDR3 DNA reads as TGTGCCAGCAGTTACTTCTTCACAGATACGCAGTATTTT. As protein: CASSYFFTDTQYF.

This CDR3 reads CASRSGTTSYNEQFF. In DNA, the CDR3 is TGTGCCAGTAGGTCCGGGACTACCTCCTACAATGAGCAGTTCTTC. The chain links TRBV19 to TRBJ2-1, with 7 bases matching TRBD2. V was pared by 6 bases and J by 0 bases, with 5 bases of the junction left unmatched. The CDR3 covers 15 residues. Germline V lookup: CDR1 LNHDA, CDR2 SQIVND (reference sequence).

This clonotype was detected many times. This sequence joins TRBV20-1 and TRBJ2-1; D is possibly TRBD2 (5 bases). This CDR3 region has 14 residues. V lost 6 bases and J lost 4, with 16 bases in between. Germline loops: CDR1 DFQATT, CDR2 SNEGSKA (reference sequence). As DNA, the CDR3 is TGCAGTGCCCCGAGCGGCAACACATACAATGAGCAGTTCTTC. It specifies CSAPSGNTYNEQFF.

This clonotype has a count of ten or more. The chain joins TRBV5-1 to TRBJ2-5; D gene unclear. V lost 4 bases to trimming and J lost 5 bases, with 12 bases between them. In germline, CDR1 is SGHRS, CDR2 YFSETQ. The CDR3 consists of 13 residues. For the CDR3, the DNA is TGCGCCAGCAGCGCCGTAGCTGTTGAGACCCAGTACTTC. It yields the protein CASSAVAVETQYF.

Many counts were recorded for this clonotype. CDR3 bases: TGTGCCAGCACCTCGGCCGGGGAGCCCACAGATACGCAGTATTTT. Amino acids: CASTSAGEPTDTQYF. J is TRBJ2-3 and V is TRBV7-9; the D gene is possibly TRBD2 (5 bases). The V end was cut by 7 bases, the J end by 2 bases, with 16 bases between. The CDR3 is 15 residues long. CDR1 is SEHNR, CDR2 FQNEAQ, per germline (reference sequence).

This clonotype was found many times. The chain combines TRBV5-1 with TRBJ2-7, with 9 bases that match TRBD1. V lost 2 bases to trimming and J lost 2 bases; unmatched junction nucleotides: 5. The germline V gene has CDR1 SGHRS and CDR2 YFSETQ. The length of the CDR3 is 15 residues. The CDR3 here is CASSLTGGKAYEQYF. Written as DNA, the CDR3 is TGCGCCAGCAGCTTAACAGGGGGCAAAGCCTACGAGCAGTACTTC.

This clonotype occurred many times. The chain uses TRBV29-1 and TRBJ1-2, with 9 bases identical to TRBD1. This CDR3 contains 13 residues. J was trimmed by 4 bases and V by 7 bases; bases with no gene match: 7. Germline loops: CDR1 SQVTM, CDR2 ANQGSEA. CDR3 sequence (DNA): TGCAGCGCTACAGGGGGCGATGGCTATGGCTACACCTTC. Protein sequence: CSATGGDGYGYTF.

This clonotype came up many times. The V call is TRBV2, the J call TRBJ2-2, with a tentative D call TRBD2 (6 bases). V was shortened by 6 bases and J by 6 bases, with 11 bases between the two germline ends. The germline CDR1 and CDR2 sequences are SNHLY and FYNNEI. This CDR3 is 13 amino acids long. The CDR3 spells CASRTSSAGELFF. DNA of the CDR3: TGTGCCAGCAGAACTAGCTCTGCCGGGGAGCTGTTTTTT.

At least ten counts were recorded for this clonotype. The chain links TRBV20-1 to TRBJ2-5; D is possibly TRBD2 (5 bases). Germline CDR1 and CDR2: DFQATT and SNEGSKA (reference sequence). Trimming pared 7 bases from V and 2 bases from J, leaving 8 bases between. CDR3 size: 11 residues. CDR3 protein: CSGGPQETQYF. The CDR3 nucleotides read TGCAGTGGAGGGCCTCAAGAGACCCAGTACTTC.

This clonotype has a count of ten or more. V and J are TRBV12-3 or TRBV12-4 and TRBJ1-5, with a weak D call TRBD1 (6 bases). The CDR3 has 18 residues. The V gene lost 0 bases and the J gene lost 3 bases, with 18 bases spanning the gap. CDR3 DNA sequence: TGTGCCAGCAGTTTAGCCCGCTCGGCTTTGGGGGCCAATCAGCCCCAGCATTTT. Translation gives CASSLARSALGANQPQHF.

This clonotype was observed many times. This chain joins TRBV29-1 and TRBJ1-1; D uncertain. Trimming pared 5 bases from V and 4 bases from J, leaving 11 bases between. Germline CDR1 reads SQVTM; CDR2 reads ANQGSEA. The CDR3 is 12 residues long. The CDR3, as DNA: TGCAGCGTTAGGCCGGGTGTCACTGAAGCTTTCTTT. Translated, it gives CSVRPGVTEAFF.

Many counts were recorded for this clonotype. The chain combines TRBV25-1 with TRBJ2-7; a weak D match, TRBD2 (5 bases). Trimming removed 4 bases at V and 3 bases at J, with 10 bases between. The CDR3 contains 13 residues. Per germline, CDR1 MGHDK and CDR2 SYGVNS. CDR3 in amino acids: CASSVPGGYEQYF. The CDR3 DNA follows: TGTGCCAGCAGTGTCCCAGGAGGCTACGAGCAGTACTTC.

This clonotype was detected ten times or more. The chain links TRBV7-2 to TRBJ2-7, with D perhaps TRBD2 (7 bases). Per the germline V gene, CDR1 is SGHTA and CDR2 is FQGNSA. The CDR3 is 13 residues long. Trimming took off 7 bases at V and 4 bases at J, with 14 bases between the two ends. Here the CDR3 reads CASKGDGGYEQYF. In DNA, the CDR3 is TGTGCCAGCAAGGGGGACGGGGGGTACGAGCAGTACTTC.

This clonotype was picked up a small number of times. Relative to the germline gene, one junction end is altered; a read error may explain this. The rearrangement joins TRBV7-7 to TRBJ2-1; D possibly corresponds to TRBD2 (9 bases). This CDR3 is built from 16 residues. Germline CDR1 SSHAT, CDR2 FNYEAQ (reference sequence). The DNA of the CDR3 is TGTGCTAGCAGCTCAGGGGGCGGTAGCGGGAGTCACGAGCAGTTCTTC. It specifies CASSSGGGSGSHEQFF.

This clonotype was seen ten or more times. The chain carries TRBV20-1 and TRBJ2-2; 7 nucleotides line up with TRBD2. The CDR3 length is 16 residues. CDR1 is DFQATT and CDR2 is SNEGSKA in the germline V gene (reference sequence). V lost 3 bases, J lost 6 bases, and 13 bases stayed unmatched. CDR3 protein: CSARLGGPGSPGELFF. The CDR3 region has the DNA TGCAGTGCTAGGCTGGGAGGGCCAGGAAGTCCCGGGGAGCTGTTTTTT.

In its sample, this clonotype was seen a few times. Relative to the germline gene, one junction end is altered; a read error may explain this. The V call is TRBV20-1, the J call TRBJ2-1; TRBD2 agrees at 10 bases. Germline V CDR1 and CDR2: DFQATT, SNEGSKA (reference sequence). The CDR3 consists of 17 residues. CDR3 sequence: CCARDLHLAGETNEQFF. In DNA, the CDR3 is TGCTGTGCTAGAGATCTTCACCTAGCGGGAGAAACCAATGAGCAGTTCTTC.

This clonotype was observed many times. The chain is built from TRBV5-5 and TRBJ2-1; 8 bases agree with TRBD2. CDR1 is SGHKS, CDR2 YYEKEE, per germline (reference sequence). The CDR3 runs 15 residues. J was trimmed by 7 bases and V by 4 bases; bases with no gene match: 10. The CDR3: CASSLGLAWENEQFF. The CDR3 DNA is TGTGCCAGCAGCCTTGGACTAGCCTGGGAAAATGAGCAGTTCTTC.

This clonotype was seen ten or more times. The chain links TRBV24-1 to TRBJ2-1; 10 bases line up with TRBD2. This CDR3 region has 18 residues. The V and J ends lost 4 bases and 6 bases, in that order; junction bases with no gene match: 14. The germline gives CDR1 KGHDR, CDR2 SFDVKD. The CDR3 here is CATSDLGVAGGLGNEQFF. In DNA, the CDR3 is TGTGCCACCAGTGACCTCGGGGTAGCGGGAGGTCTAGGCAATGAGCAGTTCTTC.

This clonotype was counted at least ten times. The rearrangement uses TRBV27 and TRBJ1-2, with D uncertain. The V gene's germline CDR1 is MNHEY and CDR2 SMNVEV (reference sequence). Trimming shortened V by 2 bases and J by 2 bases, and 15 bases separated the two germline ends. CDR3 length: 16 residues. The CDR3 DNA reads TGTGCCAGCAGTTTACGGGTGGGGTCGTCCAACTATGGCTACACCTTC. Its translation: CASSLRVGSSNYGYTF.

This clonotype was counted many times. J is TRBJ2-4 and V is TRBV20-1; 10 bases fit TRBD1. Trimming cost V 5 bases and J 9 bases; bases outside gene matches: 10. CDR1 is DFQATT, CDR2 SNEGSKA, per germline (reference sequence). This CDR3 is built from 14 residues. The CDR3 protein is CSASPGTGVSIQYF. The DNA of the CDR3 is TGCAGTGCTTCCCCCGGGACAGGGGTTAGCATTCAGTACTTC.

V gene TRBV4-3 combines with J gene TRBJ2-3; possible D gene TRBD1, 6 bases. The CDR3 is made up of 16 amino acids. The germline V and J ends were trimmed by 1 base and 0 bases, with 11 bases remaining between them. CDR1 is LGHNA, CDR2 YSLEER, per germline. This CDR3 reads CASSQVGAISTDTQYF. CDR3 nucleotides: TGCGCCAGCAGCCAAGTGGGGGCCATAAGCACAGATACGCAGTATTTT.

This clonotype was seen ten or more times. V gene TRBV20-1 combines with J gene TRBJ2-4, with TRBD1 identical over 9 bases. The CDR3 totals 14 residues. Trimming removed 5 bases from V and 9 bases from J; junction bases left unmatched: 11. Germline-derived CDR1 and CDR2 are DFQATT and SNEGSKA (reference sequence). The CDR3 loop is CSARKTGGRSIQYF. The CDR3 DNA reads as TGCAGTGCTCGGAAAACAGGGGGCAGAAGCATTCAGTACTTC.

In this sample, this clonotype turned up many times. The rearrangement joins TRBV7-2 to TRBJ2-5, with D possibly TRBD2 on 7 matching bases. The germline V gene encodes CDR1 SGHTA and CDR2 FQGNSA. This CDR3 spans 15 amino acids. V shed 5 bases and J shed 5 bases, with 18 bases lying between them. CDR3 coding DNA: TGTGCCAGCAGCCGGGGGGCGGCGGCAAGGGAGACCCAGTACTTC. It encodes CASSRGAAARETQYF.